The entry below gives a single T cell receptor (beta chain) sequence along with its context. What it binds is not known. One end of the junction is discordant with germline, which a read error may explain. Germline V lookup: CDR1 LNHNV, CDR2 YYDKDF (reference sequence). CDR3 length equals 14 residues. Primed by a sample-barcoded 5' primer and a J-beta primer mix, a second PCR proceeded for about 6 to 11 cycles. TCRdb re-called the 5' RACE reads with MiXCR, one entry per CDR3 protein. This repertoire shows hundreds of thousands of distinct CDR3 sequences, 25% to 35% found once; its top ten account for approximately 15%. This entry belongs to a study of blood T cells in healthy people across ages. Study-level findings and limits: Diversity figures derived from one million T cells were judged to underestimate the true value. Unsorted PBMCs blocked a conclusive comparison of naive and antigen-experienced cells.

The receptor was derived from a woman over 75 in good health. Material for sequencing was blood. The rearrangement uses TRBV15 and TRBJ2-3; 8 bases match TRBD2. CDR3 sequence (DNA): TGTGTCACCAGCAGCGGGGGAAGCACAGATACGCAGTATTTT. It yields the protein CVTSSGGSTDTQYF. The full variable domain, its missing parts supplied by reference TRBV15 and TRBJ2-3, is DAMVIQNPRYQVTQFGKPVTLSCSQTLNHNVMYWYQQKSSQAPKLLFHYYDKDFNNEADTPDNFQSRRPNTSFCFLDIRSPGLGDTAMYLCVTSSGGSTDTQYFGPGTRLTVL.